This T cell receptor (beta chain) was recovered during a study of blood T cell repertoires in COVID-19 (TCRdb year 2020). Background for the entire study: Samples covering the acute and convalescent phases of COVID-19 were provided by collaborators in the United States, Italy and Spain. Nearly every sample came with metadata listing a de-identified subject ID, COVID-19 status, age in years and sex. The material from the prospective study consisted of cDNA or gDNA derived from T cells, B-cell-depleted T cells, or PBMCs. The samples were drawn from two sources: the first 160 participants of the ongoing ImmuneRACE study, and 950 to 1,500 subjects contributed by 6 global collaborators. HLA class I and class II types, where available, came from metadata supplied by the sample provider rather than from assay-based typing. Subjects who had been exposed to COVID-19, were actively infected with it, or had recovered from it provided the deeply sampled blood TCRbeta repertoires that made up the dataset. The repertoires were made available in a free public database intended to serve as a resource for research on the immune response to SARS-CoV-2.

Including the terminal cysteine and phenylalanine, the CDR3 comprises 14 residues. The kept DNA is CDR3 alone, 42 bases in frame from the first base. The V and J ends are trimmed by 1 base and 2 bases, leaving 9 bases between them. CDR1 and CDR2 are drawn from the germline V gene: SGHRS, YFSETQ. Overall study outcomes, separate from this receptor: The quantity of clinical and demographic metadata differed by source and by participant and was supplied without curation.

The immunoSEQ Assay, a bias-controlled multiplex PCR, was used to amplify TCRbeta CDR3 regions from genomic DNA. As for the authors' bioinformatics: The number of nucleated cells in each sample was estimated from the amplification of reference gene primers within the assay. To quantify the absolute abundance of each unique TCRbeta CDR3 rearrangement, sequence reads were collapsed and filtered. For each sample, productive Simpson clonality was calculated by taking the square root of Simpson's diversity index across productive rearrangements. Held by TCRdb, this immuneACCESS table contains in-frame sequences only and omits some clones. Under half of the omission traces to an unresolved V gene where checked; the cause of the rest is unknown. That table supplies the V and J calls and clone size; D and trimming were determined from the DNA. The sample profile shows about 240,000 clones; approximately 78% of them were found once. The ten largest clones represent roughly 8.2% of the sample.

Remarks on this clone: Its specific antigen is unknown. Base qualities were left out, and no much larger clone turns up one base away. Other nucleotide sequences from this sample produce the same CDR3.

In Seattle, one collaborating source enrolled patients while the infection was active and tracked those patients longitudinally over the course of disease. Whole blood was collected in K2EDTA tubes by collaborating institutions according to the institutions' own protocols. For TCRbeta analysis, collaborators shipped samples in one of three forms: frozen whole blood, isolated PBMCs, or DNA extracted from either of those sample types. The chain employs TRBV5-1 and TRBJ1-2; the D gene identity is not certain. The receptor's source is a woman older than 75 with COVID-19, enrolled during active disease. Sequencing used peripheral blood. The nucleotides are TGCGCCAGCAGCTTGACGGCAGGCAACTATGGCTACACCTTC. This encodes CASSLTAGNYGYTF.